The T cell receptor (beta chain) under discussion was sequenced for a study of Graves' ophthalmopathy and Graves' hyperthyroidism. Findings of the study overall: Researchers report that a 13-signature model separated ophthalmopathy from stable hyperthyroidism, posting around 90% sensitivity and roughly 81% specificity.

Note on this clonotype: The antigen is unknown. A clone one base away is much larger, so this may be a read error.

RNA transcripts served as template for amplifying TCR beta CDR3 sequences. HTBI primers served in a first-round RT-PCR, which a second-round multiplex PCR followed. TCRdb re-derived calls from the multiplex PCR reads in MiXCR, one entry per CDR3 protein. The sample shows some 1.1 million distinct CDR3 sequences, 35% to 40% of them seen only once. The CDR3 has 17 amino acids. With V trimmed by 6 bases and J by 7 bases, 19 bases remained unmatched. CDR1 is ENHRY and CDR2 is SYGVKD in the germline V gene. The sample was peripheral blood or thyroid tissue (not recorded which). The clonotype originates from an adult man with Graves' hyperthyroidism. The rearrangement uses TRBV10-3 and TRBJ1-2; 8 bases line up with TRBD1. DNA of the CDR3: TGTGCCATCAGCCAAGCGCCGTTCGGGGCAGGGGGCACTGGCTACACCTTC. This translates into CAISQAPFGAGGTGYTF.